The clone carrying this T cell receptor beta chain has at least ten counts. Its antigen remains unknown. This sample is drawn from a study of T cell repertoires in cytomegalovirus infection. Overall study context: A matching HLA type, together with CMV infection, was signaled by public TCR beta signatures. Broader study findings: Of the TCR beta families, the public ones yielded a cumulative frequency that identified carriers of CMV plus the relevant HLA. CMV-specific HLA-C-restricted TCR beta clonotypes dominated the ex vivo response.

The V and J ends lost 5 bases and 5 bases, in that order; junction bases with no gene match: 6. Germline CDR1 reads MNHEY; CDR2 reads SVGEGT. The CDR3 covers 14 residues. TCRdb fed the reads into MiXCR, producing one record per CDR3 protein. The data show around 210,000 distinct CDR3 sequences, about 5.9% seen once. The sequenced sample was PBMCs. The J gene is TRBJ2-4, the V gene TRBV6-2 or TRBV6-3; 7 bases line up with TRBD1. The receptor was isolated from a human donor in good health (CMV status not recorded). Some clones in this sample may be carry-over from other donors' samples. CDR3 coding DNA: TGTGCCAGCAGTCTACAGGGGACCCAAAACATTCAGTACTTC. This encodes CASSLQGTQNIQYF.